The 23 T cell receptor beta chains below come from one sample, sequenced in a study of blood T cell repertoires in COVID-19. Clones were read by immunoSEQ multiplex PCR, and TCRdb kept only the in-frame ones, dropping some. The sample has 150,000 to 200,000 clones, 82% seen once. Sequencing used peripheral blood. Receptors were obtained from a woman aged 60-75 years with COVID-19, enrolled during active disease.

The CDR3: CSVEDLRESLPEQFF. The CDR3 DNA sequence: TGCAGCGTTGAAGATCTCCGGGAGTCCCTCCCTGAGCAGTTCTTC. The chain combines TRBV29-1 with TRBJ2-1; weak D call: TRBD2 (6 bases). The germline V gene has CDR1 SQVTM and CDR2 ANQGSEA. This CDR3 contains 15 residues. V dropped 0 bases and J dropped 9 bases, with 18 bases sitting between them.

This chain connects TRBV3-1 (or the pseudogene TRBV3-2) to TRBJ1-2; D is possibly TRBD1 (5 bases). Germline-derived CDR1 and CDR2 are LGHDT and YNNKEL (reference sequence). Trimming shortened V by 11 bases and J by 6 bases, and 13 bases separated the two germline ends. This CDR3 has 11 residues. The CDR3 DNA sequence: TGTGCCCGGGGGGGATGGAATGGCTACACCTTC. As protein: CARGGWNGYTF.

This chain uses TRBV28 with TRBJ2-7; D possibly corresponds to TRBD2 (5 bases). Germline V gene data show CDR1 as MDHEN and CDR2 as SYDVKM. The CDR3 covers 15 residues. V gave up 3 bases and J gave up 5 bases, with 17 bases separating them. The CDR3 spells CASSLLRGLGNEQYF. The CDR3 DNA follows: TGTGCCAGCAGTTTGCTTCGGGGTTTGGGGAACGAGCAGTACTTC.

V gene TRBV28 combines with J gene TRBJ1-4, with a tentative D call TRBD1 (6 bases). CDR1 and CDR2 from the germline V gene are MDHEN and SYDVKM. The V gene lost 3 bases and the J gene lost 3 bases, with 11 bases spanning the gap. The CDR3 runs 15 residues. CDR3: CASSFSGAPNEKLFF. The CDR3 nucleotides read TGTGCCAGCAGTTTTTCAGGGGCCCCTAATGAAAAACTGTTTTTT.

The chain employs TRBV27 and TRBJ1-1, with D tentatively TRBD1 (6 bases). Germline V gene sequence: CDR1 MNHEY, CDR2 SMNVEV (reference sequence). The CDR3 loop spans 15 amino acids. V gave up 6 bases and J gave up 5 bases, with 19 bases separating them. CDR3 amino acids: CASRERVGGYTEAFF. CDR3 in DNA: TGTGCCAGCAGAGAACGTGTAGGGGGATATACTGAAGCTTTCTTT.

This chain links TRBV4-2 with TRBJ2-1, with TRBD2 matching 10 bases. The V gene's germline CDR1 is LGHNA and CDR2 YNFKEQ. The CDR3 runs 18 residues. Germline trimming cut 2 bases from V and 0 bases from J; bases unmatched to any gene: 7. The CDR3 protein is CASSQQAASGSSYNEQFF. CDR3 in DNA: TGTGCCAGCAGCCAACAGGCGGCTAGCGGGAGCTCCTACAATGAGCAGTTCTTC.

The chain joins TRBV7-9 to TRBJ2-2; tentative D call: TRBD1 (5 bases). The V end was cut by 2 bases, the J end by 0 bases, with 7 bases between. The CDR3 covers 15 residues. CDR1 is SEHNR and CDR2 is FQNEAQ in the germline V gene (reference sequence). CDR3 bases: TGTGCCAGCAGCTTATCAGGGCCGAACACCGGGGAGCTGTTTTTT. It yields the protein CASSLSGPNTGELFF.

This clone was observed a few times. CDR3 DNA sequence: TGTGCCAGCAGCGTCGGACAGGGGGCTCGCAGCGAGCAGTACTTC. It encodes CASSVGQGARSEQYF. The chain has TRBV9 and TRBJ2-7; the match to TRBD1 covers 11 bases. V shed 2 bases and J 6 bases; nucleotides not matched to a gene: 7. There are 15 residues in the CDR3. Germline CDR1 and CDR2: SGDLS and YYNGEE. The variable domain in full, completed from reference TRBV9 and TRBJ2-7, reads DSGVTQTPKHLITATGQRVTLRCSPRSGDLSVYWYQQSLDQGLQFLIQYYNGEERAKGNILERFSAQQFPDLHSELNLSSLELGDSALYFCASSVGQGARSEQYFGPGTRLTVT.

In nucleotides, the CDR3 is TGTGCCAGCAGTCGCCGGCCTGGCGGGAGCCCCAACGAGCAGTACTTC. It encodes CASSRRPGGSPNEQYF. The chain carries TRBV6-2 or TRBV6-3 and TRBJ2-7, with 7 nucleotides matching TRBD2. CDR1 and CDR2 (germline): MNHEY, SVGEGT. The V segment lost 5 bases and the J segment 5 bases; nucleotides outside the gene matches: 15. The CDR3 has 16 residues.

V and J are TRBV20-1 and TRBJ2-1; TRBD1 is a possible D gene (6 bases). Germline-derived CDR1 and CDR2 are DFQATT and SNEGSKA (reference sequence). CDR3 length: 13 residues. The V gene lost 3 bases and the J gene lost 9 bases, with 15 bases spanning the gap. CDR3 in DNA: TGCAGTGCTAGTGAACAGGGCATGGGTGAGCAGTTCTTC. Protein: CSASEQGMGEQFF.

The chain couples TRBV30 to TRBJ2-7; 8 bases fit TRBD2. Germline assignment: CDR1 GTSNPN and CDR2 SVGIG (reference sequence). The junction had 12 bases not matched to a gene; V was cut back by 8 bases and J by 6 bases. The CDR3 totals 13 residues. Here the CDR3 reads CALWREALGEQYF. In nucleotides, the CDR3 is TGTGCCCTCTGGCGGGAGGCCCTCGGCGAGCAGTACTTC.

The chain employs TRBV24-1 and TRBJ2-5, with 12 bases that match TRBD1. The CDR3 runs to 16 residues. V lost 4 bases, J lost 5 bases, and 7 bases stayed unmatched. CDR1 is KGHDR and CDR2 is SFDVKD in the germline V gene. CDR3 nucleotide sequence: TGTGCCACCAGTGACCCGGGACAGGGGGCACGGGAGACCCAGTACTTC. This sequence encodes CATSDPGQGARETQYF.

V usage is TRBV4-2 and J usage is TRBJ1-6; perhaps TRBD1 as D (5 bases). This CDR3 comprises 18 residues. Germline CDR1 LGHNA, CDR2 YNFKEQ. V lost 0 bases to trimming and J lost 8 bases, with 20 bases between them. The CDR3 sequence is CASSQDLLLRGWDSPLHF. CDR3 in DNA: TGTGCCAGCAGCCAAGATCTTCTATTAAGGGGTTGGGATTCACCCCTCCACTTT.

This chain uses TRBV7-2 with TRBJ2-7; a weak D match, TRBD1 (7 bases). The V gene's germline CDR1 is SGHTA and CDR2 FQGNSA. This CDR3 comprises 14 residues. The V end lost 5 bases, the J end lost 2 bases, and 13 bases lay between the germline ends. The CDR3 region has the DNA TGTGCCAGCAGCCGCGGGACAGAGACCTACGAGCAGTACTTC. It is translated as CASSRGTETYEQYF.

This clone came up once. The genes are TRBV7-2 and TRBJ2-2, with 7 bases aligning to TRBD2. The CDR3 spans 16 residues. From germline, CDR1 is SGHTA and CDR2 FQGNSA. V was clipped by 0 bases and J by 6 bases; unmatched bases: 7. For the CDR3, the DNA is TGTGCCAGCAGCTTAGCACCGGGAGGAATATCCGGGGAGCTGTTTTTT. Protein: CASSLAPGGISGELFF.

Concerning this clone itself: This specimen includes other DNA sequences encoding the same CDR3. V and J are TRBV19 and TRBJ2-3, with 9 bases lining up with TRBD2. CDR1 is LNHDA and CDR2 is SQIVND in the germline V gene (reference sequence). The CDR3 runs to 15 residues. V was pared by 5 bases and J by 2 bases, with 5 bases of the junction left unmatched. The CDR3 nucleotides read TGTGCCAGTAGTTCGGCTAGCGGGAACACAGATACGCAGTATTTT. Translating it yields CASSSASGNTDTQYF.

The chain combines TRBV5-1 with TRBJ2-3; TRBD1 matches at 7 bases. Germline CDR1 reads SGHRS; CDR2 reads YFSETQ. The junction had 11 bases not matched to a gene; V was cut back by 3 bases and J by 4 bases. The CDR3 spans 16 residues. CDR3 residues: CASSWRRQGVADTQYF. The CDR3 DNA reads TGCGCCAGCAGCTGGCGGCGACAGGGCGTCGCAGATACGCAGTATTTT.

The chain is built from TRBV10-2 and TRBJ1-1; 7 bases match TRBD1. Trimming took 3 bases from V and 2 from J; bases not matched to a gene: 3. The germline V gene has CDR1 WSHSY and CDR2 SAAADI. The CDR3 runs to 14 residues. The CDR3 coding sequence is TGCGCCAGCAGTGAACAGGGGATAAACACTGAAGCTTTCTTT. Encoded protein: CASSEQGINTEAFF.

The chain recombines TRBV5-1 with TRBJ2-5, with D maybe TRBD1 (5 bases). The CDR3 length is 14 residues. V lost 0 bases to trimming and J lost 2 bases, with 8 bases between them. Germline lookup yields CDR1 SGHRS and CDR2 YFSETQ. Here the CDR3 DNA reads TGCGCCAGCAGCTTGGGGACACGTCAAGAGACCCAGTACTTC. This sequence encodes CASSLGTRQETQYF.

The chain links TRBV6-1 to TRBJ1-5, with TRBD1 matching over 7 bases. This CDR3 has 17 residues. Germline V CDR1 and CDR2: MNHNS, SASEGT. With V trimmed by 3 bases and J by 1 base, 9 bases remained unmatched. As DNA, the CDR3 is TGTGCCAGCAGTGACACCCCACAGGGGTTAAGCAATCAGCCCCAGCATTTT. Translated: CASSDTPQGLSNQPQHF.

In DNA, the CDR3 is TGTGCCAGCAGCTCCGGGGGGAGCTCCTACGAGCAGTACGTC. This sequence encodes CASSSGGSSYEQYV. The chain links TRBV5-6 to TRBJ2-7; TRBD2 matches 7 bases. Germline V gene sequence: CDR1 SGHDT, CDR2 YYEEEE. This CDR3 is 14 amino acids long. The junction had 3 bases not matched to a gene; V was cut back by 3 bases and J by 0 bases.

The CDR3 loop is CAYTGTSGRAYEQYF. The CDR3 bases are TGTGCTTACACCGGGACTAGCGGGAGGGCTTACGAGCAGTACTTC. The V call is TRBV30, the J call TRBJ2-7; 16 bases match TRBD2. Germline V gives CDR1 GTSNPN, CDR2 SVGIG (reference sequence). The CDR3 contains 15 residues.

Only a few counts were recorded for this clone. CDR3 coding DNA: TGTGCCAGCAGTTCAATTAGAGATACGCAGTATTTT. It codes for CASSSIRDTQYF. The chain links TRBV28 to TRBJ2-3; D gene unclear. The germline V gene encodes CDR1 MDHEN and CDR2 SYDVKM. The CDR3 runs to 12 residues. V was shortened by 4 bases and J by 5 bases, with 7 bases between the two germline ends.